This T cell receptor (beta chain) stems from a study of blood T cells in healthy people across ages. Study-wide findings and caveats: Any changes in expanded clonotypes were possibly confounded, as donor CMV status remained unknown.

PCR was performed a second time for about 6 to 12 cycles using a sample-barcoded 5' primer and a J-beta primer mix. Using its own MiXCR run on the 5' RACE reads, TCRdb lists one record per CDR3 protein. The sample has some 1.6 million distinct CDR3 sequences, around 36% seen once. Germline CDR1 is MGHRA and CDR2 is YSYEKL. The V gene lost 5 bases and the J gene lost 2 bases, with 14 bases spanning the gap. This CDR3 comprises 15 residues. This clonotype was seen ten or more times. What it recognizes is unknown. The chain uses TRBV4-1 and TRBJ2-3; no clear D gene. The origin of this receptor is a woman in her 30s in good health. The sequenced sample was blood. The CDR3 spells CASSGLSVLTDTQYF. The CDR3 bases are TGCGCCAGCAGCGGTTTATCGGTCCTCACAGATACGCAGTATTTT.